These 12 T cell receptor beta chains came from one sample sequenced in a study of blood T cells in healthy people across ages. Combining a sample-barcoded 5' primer with a J-beta primer mix, a second PCR ran for roughly 7 to 11 cycles. TCRdb re-analysed the 5' RACE reads in MiXCR, keeping a single row per CDR3 protein. Altogether 800,000 to 950,000 distinct CDR3 sequences are present, 25% to 35% being singletons, with the ten largest covering around 9.6%. This sample also belongs to another study, concerning T cells of mothers and their children.

Sequencing used blood. These receptors all stem from a woman aged 40 to 55 in good health.

For this clonotype: The germline gene is not matched at one end of the junction; a read error may be the cause. V and J are TRBV7-7 and TRBJ2-2; TRBD2 matches 10 bases. Germline lookup yields CDR1 SSHAT and CDR2 FNYEAQ (reference sequence). The CDR3 consists of 16 residues. Here the CDR3 reads CASSLAGGQVTGELFF. In DNA, the CDR3 is TGTGCTAGCAGCTTAGCGGGAGGACAGGTCACCGGGGAGCTGTTTTTT. The variable domain in full, completed from reference TRBV7-7 and TRBJ2-2, reads GAGVSQSPRYKVTKRGQDVTLRCDPISSHATLYWYQQALGQGPEFLTYFNYEAQPDKSGLPSDRFSAERPEGSISTLTIQRTEQRDSAMYRCASSLAGGQVTGELFFGEGSRLTVL.

In its sample, this clonotype was seen a few times. The J gene is TRBJ2-7, the V gene TRBV28; 12 positions agree with TRBD1. Germline V gene data show CDR1 as MDHEN and CDR2 as SYDVKM. The CDR3 is made up of 16 amino acids. V dropped 5 bases and J dropped 6; count of bases not matched to a gene: 11. The DNA for the CDR3 is TGTGCCAGCAGTACCCCCGGGACAGGGGGCTTGGGCGAGCAGTACTTC. Amino acids: CASSTPGTGGLGEQYF.

The chain employs TRBV4-3 and TRBJ1-4, with 9 bases that match TRBD1. CDR3 size: 16 residues. CDR1 and CDR2 (germline): LGHNA, YSLEER. J gave up 8 bases and V 8 bases, and 15 bases lay outside the gene matches. The DNA of the CDR3 is TGCGCCAGCTCCTGGACAGGGGAAAGTATAGAAGAAAAACTGTTTTTT. Its translation: CASSWTGESIEEKLFF.

This clonotype was seen ten or more times. The V call is TRBV18, the J call TRBJ2-5; tentatively, D is TRBD2 (5 bases). Germline values: CDR1 KGHSH, CDR2 LQKENI. This CDR3 spans 12 amino acids. V was pared by 6 bases and J by 5 bases, with 10 bases between. The DNA of the CDR3 is TGTGCCAGCTCGCCCCTAGCCGAGACCCAGTACTTC. Residues: CASSPLAETQYF.

This clonotype was recorded many times. The rearrangement uses TRBV7-2 and TRBJ2-1; the match to TRBD2 covers 8 bases. V gave up 1 base and J gave up 8 bases; unmatched junction bases: 10. This CDR3 contains 16 residues. From germline, CDR1 is SGHTA and CDR2 FQGNSA. The CDR3 nucleotides read TGTGCCAGCAGCTTAGGGGTGCGGGGGGCGTCCGATGAGCAGTTCTTC. Translation: CASSLGVRGASDEQFF.

This sequence joins TRBV10-3 and TRBJ1-2; unclear D gene. V lost 2 bases to trimming and J lost 8 bases, with 6 bases between them. The CDR3 consists of 11 residues. The germline gives CDR1 ENHRY, CDR2 SYGVKD. This chain's CDR3 is CAISENGGYTF. The DNA for the CDR3 is TGTGCCATCAGTGAGAACGGGGGCTACACCTTC.

CDR3 amino acids: CSALSGQGLVNWEKLFF. The CDR3 nucleotides are TGCAGTGCTTTGTCGGGACAGGGGCTCGTAAATTGGGAAAAACTGTTTTTT. The V and J genes are TRBV20-1 and TRBJ1-4, with TRBD1 matching over 10 bases. The CDR3 sequence is 17 residues long. The V and J ends lost 5 bases and 8 bases, in that order; junction bases with no gene match: 17. CDR1 is DFQATT and CDR2 is SNEGSKA in the germline V gene (reference sequence).

This clonotype has at least ten counts. CDR3 residues: CASSVAEGKNYGYTF. The CDR3 DNA sequence: TGTGCCAGCAGCGTAGCGGAGGGCAAGAACTATGGCTACACCTTC. J is TRBJ1-2 and V is TRBV9; D not resolved. The CDR3 is made up of 15 amino acids. The V gene lost 0 bases and the J gene lost 2 bases, with 11 bases spanning the gap. In germline, CDR1 is SGDLS, CDR2 YYNGEE.

This clonotype occurred a few times. The germline gene is not matched at one end of the junction; a read error may be the cause. The genes are TRBV5-1 and TRBJ2-3; possibly TRBD1 or TRBD2 for D (7 bases each). Germline loops: CDR1 SGHRS, CDR2 YFSETQ. The CDR3 runs 15 residues. CDR3 amino acids: CASSSAGQGGDTQYF. CDR3 coding DNA: TGCGCCAGTAGCTCAGCTGGCCAGGGGGGGGATACGCAGTATTTT.

There are a few counts of this clonotype. This sequence joins TRBV7-8 and TRBJ1-1; TRBD1 might be the D (6 bases). Germline lookup yields CDR1 SGHVS and CDR2 FQNEAQ. The V and J ends lost 5 bases and 1 base respectively, with 17 bases between them. The CDR3 runs 16 residues. This chain's CDR3 is CASSGRPGTSNTEAFF. Here the CDR3 DNA reads TGTGCCAGCAGCGGACGACCGGGGACATCGAACACTGAAGCTTTCTTT.

This clonotype was picked up a small number of times. The chain links TRBV6-8 to TRBJ2-3; 12 bases are a match to TRBD1. Per germline, CDR1 MNHGY and CDR2 SAAAGT. CDR3 length: 13 amino acids. V shed 8 bases, J shed 7 bases, and the junction held 4 bases outside the gene matches. DNA of the CDR3: TGTGCCAGCGGGACAGGGGGCGCGAATACGCAGTATTTT. Translated, it gives CASGTGGANTQYF.

As for this clonotype: This sequence may be a read error, since a much larger clone differs from it by one base. The chain links TRBV6-6 to TRBJ2-7; no reliable D call. The germline V gene encodes CDR1 MNHNY and CDR2 SVGAGI (reference sequence). This CDR3 region has 14 residues. Trimming removed 4 bases from V and 3 bases from J, with 13 bases in between. The CDR3 region is CASSSSTPRYEQYF. CDR3 DNA sequence: TGTGCCAGCAGTTCTTCAACTCCCCGCTACGAGCAGTACTTC.